This TCR beta chain emerged from a study of T cells in Graves' hyperthyroidism and ophthalmopathy. Researchers took RNA transcripts and amplified the TCR beta CDR3 regions from them. An initial round of RT-PCR targeting the TCR CDR3 relied on the HTBI primer set. TCRdb re-called the multiplex PCR reads with MiXCR, one entry per CDR3 protein. The data hold hundreds of thousands of distinct CDR3 sequences, with approximately 18% observed a single time. This receptor was taken from a woman between 45 and 60 years old with Graves' hyperthyroidism that later progressed to Graves' ophthalmopathy. Sequencing was carried out using blood.

CDR3 in DNA: TGTGCCAGCAGTCAACGGGGACAGGGAACGCAGTATTTT. As protein: CASSQRGQGTQYF. The chain recombines TRBV6-2 or TRBV6-3 with TRBJ2-3, with 9 nucleotides matching TRBD1. CDR1 is MNHEY, CDR2 SVGEGT, per germline. V gave up 5 bases and J gave up 9 bases; unmatched junction bases: 6. The CDR3 sequence is 13 residues long.